This TCR beta chain was sequenced for a study of OX40 agonist ivuxolimab in advanced cancers. About the research overall: Prior anti-PD-1, anti-PD-L1 or anti-CTLA-4 therapy did not bar entry, and more than 35% had some.

Points on this clone: Its antigen is unidentified.

Study observations and caveats: Averaging showed that CD8+ T cells had more expanded clones than CD4+ did.

The germline V gene encodes CDR1 MDHEN and CDR2 SYDVKM. Trimming removed 2 bases at V and 0 bases at J, with 20 bases between. This CDR3 comprises 18 residues. Produced via immunoSEQ multiplex PCR; TCRdb's table is partial and in-frame only. Seen here are 55,000 to 80,000 clones, under 95% observed once, and the top ten hold approximately 5%. The sequence came from an adult with an advanced solid tumor such as melanoma, head and neck, liver or kidney cancer. The specimen comprised CD4+ or CD8+ T cells sorted from blood, sampled in a trial of the OX40 agonist ivuxolimab. J is TRBJ2-7 and V is TRBV28; TRBD2 is a possible D gene (5 bases). CDR3 amino acids: CASSLDPTSRHSSYEQYF. The DNA for the CDR3 is TGTGCCAGCAGTTTAGATCCCACTAGTCGCCACAGCTCCTACGAGCAGTACTTC.